This T cell receptor beta chain stems from a study of T cells after posttransplantation cyclophosphamide. The related graft donor's blood sample was taken on the day of bone marrow donation. Using immunoSEQ multiplex PCR, the repertoire was profiled, and TCRdb retains in-frame clones only, with some absent. The profile covers roughly 13,000 clones, with 76% appearing a single time and around 1.2% taken by the ten largest. Note on this clone: The target antigen is unknown.

Germline CDR1 and CDR2: SGHNT and YENEEA. This CDR3 spans 14 amino acids. V was shortened by 4 bases and J by 1 base, with 10 bases between the two germline ends. Study findings and constraints: Blood and skin or GI T cell repertoires showed limited TRB overlap.

The source material was memory CD4+ T cells sorted from PBMCs. The receptor was derived from a man aged 50 or older. The chain employs TRBV11-3 and TRBJ1-1; D is ambiguous. CDR3 DNA: TGTGCCAGCAGCTCCTTCGACAAGAACACTGAAGCTTTCTTT. Protein: CASSSFDKNTEAFF.